The clone carrying this TCR beta chain was detected ten times or more. Germline V lookup: CDR1 DFQATT, CDR2 SNEGSKA (reference sequence). Trimming cost V 3 bases and J 9 bases, with 9 bases left between them. The length of the CDR3 is 10 residues. This entry is derived from a study of kidney transplant recipient with SARS-CoV-2 infection. Each CDR3 protein gets one entry after TCRdb re-called the reads with MiXCR. Found here are roughly 230,000 distinct CDR3 sequences, about 30% of them singletons; the top ten hold 6% to 8.5%. The TCR originated in a male patient aged 25 to 39 who had COVID-19 and was a kidney transplant recipient. T cells may partly derive from the graft donor. The specimen was a blood sample, collected at baseline and around day 110 from a kidney transplant recipient. This chain joins TRBV20-1 and TRBJ2-7, with D perhaps matching TRBD1 or TRBD2 (5 bases each). The CDR3 spells CSASRAGQYF. The CDR3 DNA reads TGCAGTGCTAGCAGGGCGGGGCAGTACTTC.